Each of the 7 T cell receptor beta chains below was sequenced from the same sample in a study of blood T cell repertoires in COVID-19. Data came from immunoSEQ multiplex PCR; TCRdb stores just in-frame clones and leaves some out. Altogether fewer than 250,000 clones are present, about 88% being singletons, with the ten largest covering 4.5% to 5.5%. The sample consisted of peripheral blood. The receptors originated from a woman aged 40 to 49 with acute or convalescent COVID-19.

The J gene is TRBJ2-3, the V gene TRBV2; 7 positions match TRBD2. J gave up 2 bases and V 6 bases, and 8 bases lay outside the gene matches. Germline-derived CDR1 and CDR2 are SNHLY and FYNNEI. CDR3 length: 15 residues. The CDR3: CASSGQLATTDTQYF. The CDR3 DNA reads as TGTGCCAGCAGCGGGCAACTAGCGACCACAGATACGCAGTATTTT.

J is TRBJ2-3 and V is TRBV19; 9 bases line up with TRBD2. This CDR3 is 17 amino acids long. The V gene end was trimmed by 1 base and the J gene end by 1 base; junction bases not matched to a gene: 6. Per the germline V gene, CDR1 is LNHDA and CDR2 is SQIVND (reference sequence). CDR3 residues: CASSIARIAGGTDTQYF. The CDR3 DNA follows: TGTGCCAGTAGTATAGCAAGGATAGCGGGGGGCACAGATACGCAGTATTTT.

The chain carries TRBV19 and TRBJ2-2; 7 bases agree with TRBD1. V lost 7 bases to trimming and J lost 5 bases; unmatched junction nucleotides: 10. Germline V CDR1 and CDR2: LNHDA, SQIVND (reference sequence). This CDR3 has 15 amino acids. The CDR3 protein is CASTPRGLGTGELFF. DNA for the CDR3: TGTGCCAGTACCCCGAGGGGGCTGGGGACCGGGGAGCTGTTTTTT.

The chain carries TRBV2 and TRBJ2-4, with D possibly being TRBD1 (6 bases). From germline, CDR1 is SNHLY and CDR2 FYNNEI. The CDR3 is made up of 14 amino acids. Trimming cost V 5 bases and J 1 base, with 9 bases left between them. CDR3 protein: CASSLDRAKNIQYF. The DNA for the CDR3 is TGTGCCAGCAGTCTTGACAGGGCCAAAAACATTCAGTACTTC.

This rearrangement joins TRBV6-5 to TRBJ2-7, with 7 bases fitting TRBD1. The V and J ends lost 8 bases and 3 bases, in that order; junction bases with no gene match: 13. The CDR3 runs 15 residues. Germline lookup yields CDR1 MNHEY and CDR2 SVGAGI. CDR3 DNA sequence: TGTGCCAGCTGGTCCGGGCGAGGGGGCCTCTACGAGCAGTACGTC. Its translation is CASWSGRGGLYEQYV.

The V and J genes are TRBV19 and TRBJ1-1; D not certain. This CDR3 has 13 amino acids. V lost 5 bases and J 0 bases, leaving 7 bases between the germline ends. Germline V gene data show CDR1 as LNHDA and CDR2 as SQIVND (reference sequence). Here the CDR3 reads CASSPGMNTEAFF. CDR3 nucleotides: TGTGCCAGTAGTCCGGGGATGAACACTGAAGCTTTCTTT.

V gene TRBV19 combines with J gene TRBJ1-1; TRBD1 matches 8 bases. Germline V CDR1 and CDR2: LNHDA, SQIVND (reference sequence). CDR3 length equals 13 residues. The trim removed 4 bases at V and 4 bases at J, leaving 2 bases unmatched. CDR3 nucleotides: TGTGCCAGTAGTACAACAGGGGGCACTGAAGCTTTCTTT. This encodes CASSTTGGTEAFF.